The source of this TCR beta chain is a study of T cells in Graves' hyperthyroidism and ophthalmopathy. V was cut by 0 bases and J by 4 bases, with 10 bases left in between. Germline assignment: CDR1 MNHEY and CDR2 SVGAGI. The CDR3 runs to 14 residues. RNA transcripts gave rise to amplified TCR beta CDR3 regions. First-round RT-PCR with HTBI primers amplified the TCR CDR3 region. TCRdb reanalysed the multiplex PCR reads using MiXCR and keeps one entry per CDR3 protein. Among just over 550,000 distinct CDR3 sequences listed, approximately 44% were seen once. Study-wide results and caveats: Model-based prediction identified ophthalmopathy a median 6.5 months prior to its onset.

Comment on this clonotype: Its antigen is not identified.

Based on clinical symptoms, serum thyroxine and TRAb, thyroid ultrasound and orbital computed tomography, diagnoses were reached. The chain links TRBV6-5 to TRBJ2-7; D possibly corresponds to TRBD1 (6 bases). The sequence was obtained from a woman between 18 and 29 years old with Graves' hyperthyroidism. Sequenced sample: peripheral blood or thyroid tissue (not recorded which). The CDR3: CASSYSRQGYEQYF. The CDR3, as DNA: TGTGCCAGCAGTTACTCTCGCCAGGGGTACGAGCAGTACTTC.